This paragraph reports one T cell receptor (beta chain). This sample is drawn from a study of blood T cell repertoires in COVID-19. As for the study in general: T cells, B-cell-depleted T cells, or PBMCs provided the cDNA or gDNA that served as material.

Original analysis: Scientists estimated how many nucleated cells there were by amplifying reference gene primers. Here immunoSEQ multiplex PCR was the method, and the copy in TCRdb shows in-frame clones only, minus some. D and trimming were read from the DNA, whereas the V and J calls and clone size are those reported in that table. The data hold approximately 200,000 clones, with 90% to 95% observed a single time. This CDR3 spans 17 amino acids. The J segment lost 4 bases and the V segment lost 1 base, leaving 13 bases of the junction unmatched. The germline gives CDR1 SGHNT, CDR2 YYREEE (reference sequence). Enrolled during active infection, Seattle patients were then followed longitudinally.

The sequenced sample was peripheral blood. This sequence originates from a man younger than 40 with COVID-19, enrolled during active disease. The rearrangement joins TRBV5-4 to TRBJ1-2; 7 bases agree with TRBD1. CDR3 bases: TGTGCCAGCAGCTTGTATGGACAGGAGGGGAGGATCTATGGCTACACCTTC. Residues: CASSLYGQEGRIYGYTF.